Each of the 29 T cell receptor beta chains below was sequenced from the same sample in a study of shared clonotypes between healthy human individuals. The table came from immunoSEQ multiplex PCR; TCRdb's copy has only in-frame clones and leaves some out. This table holds about 2,500,000 clones, around 90% found once. Sequencing used naive CD4+ T cells sorted from blood. The subset was: CD45RA+ positively selected. Source of these receptors: a man aged 18 to 30 in good health.

The V gene is TRBV25-1, the J gene TRBJ2-3; D unresolved. Germline CDR1 MGHDK, CDR2 SYGVNS. The CDR3 runs 18 residues. V lost 1 base to trimming and J lost 2 bases, with 19 bases between them. CDR3 in DNA: TGTGCCAGCAGTGAATTGAAAGGAAACACCTGGACCACAGATACGCAGTATTTT. It specifies CASSELKGNTWTTDTQYF.

A single count supports this clone. The rearrangement links TRBV28 to TRBJ1-5; unclear D gene. There are 13 residues in the CDR3. V was cut by 3 bases and J by 4 bases, with 7 bases left in between. Per the germline V gene, CDR1 is MDHEN and CDR2 is SYDVKM. In DNA form, the CDR3 reads TGTGCCAGCAGTTTCGACAAGAATCAGCCCCAGCATTTT. Its translation is CASSFDKNQPQHF.

V and J are TRBV6-1 and TRBJ2-7; no clear D. CDR3 length equals 13 residues. Trimming left V 2 bases short and J 2 bases short, with 7 bases between. Germline CDR1 reads MNHNS; CDR2 reads SASEGT. The CDR3 nucleotides are TGTGCCAGCAGTGAACAGGTCCCCTACGAGCAGTACTTC. Translation: CASSEQVPYEQYF.

The chain links TRBV12-5 to TRBJ2-1, with D possibly being TRBD2 (6 bases). The CDR3 is made up of 16 amino acids. Trimming left V 4 bases short and J 6 bases short, with 19 bases between. Germline CDR1 LGHNT, CDR2 FRNRAP. The CDR3 is CASGSGGGMSRNEQFF. CDR3 in DNA: TGTGCTAGTGGTTCCGGCGGCGGGATGAGCCGCAATGAGCAGTTCTTC.

The rearrangement uses TRBV6-5 and TRBJ2-1; 10 bases match TRBD2. The length of the CDR3 is 16 residues. Losses at the gene ends were 0 bases for V and 4 bases for J; bases not matched to a gene: 3. In germline, CDR1 is MNHEY, CDR2 SVGAGI. As DNA, the CDR3 is TGTGCCAGCAGTTACTCGCGAGCGGGAGGGTACAATGAGCAGTTCTTC. Residues: CASSYSRAGGYNEQFF.

The DNA of the CDR3 is TGTGCCAGTGGCAAGGTCGGGCAGAGCTCCTACAATGAGCAGTTCTTC. Its translation is CASGKVGQSSYNEQFF. The V call is TRBV19, the J call TRBJ2-1, with D hard to call. This CDR3 region has 16 residues. Per germline, CDR1 LNHDA and CDR2 SQIVND (reference sequence). Trimming left V 8 bases short and J 0 bases short, with 17 bases between.

The chain combines TRBV5-1 with TRBJ2-3, with D unresolved. The CDR3 sequence is 14 residues long. CDR1 and CDR2 from the germline V gene are SGHRS and YFSETQ. Trimming took 4 bases from V and 4 from J, leaving 13 bases between them. The DNA of the CDR3 is TGCGCCAGCAGCCAAGACCCAATACCAGATACGCAGTATTTT. It specifies CASSQDPIPDTQYF.

The chain carries TRBV13 and TRBJ2-2, with a possible D match to TRBD2 (6 bases). The germline V and J ends were trimmed by 3 bases and 2 bases, with 13 bases remaining between them. The CDR3 has 16 residues. Germline CDR1 and CDR2: PRHDT and FYEKMQ (reference sequence). CDR3 coding DNA: TGTGCCAGCAGCTTGATGCGGGACGTCAACACCGGGGAGCTGTTTTTT. It yields the protein CASSLMRDVNTGELFF.

V is TRBV5-1 and J is TRBJ2-5, with 7 positions matching TRBD2. The germline V gene encodes CDR1 SGHRS and CDR2 YFSETQ. The CDR3 sequence is 15 residues long. V lost 2 bases and J lost 5; bases outside the gene matches: 9. For the CDR3, the DNA is TGCGCCAGCAGCTTTGTAGCGGGTGAGGGGGAGACCCAGTACTTC. Translating gives CASSFVAGEGETQYF.

The count of this clone is one. Other nucleotide sequences from this sample produce the same CDR3. This chain joins TRBV18 and TRBJ2-7, with unresolved D. The germline CDR1 and CDR2 sequences are KGHSH and LQKENI. This CDR3 has 13 residues. With 2 bases removed from V and 3 bases from J, the gap between germline ends came to 8 bases. This CDR3 is CASSPLGLYEQYF. The CDR3 DNA reads as TGTGCCAGCTCACCATTAGGTCTCTACGAGCAGTACTTC.

As to this clone: The same CDR3 also results from other DNA sequences found in this sample. J is TRBJ2-5 and V is TRBV9; D remains unclear. This CDR3 has 13 residues. Germline CDR1 SGDLS, CDR2 YYNGEE. The germline V and J ends were trimmed by 0 bases and 4 bases, with 7 bases remaining between them. CDR3 sequence (DNA): TGTGCCAGCAGCGTAGGTAGAACAGAGACCCAGTACTTC. This gives the protein CASSVGRTETQYF.

This sequence joins TRBV7-2 and TRBJ1-5, with no clear D. V lost 1 base, J lost 0 bases, and 10 bases lay in between. In germline, CDR1 is SGHTA, CDR2 FQGNSA. The CDR3 has 16 amino acids. CDR3 loop: CASSLVGQDSNQPQHF. DNA of the CDR3: TGTGCCAGCAGCTTAGTTGGGCAGGATAGCAATCAGCCCCAGCATTTT. The whole variable domain, remainder taken from reference TRBV7-2 and TRBJ1-5, is GAGVSQSPSNKVTEKGKDVELRCDPISGHTALYWYRQSLGQGLEFLIYFQGNSAPDKSGLPSDRFSAERTGGSVSTLTIQRTQQEDSAVYLCASSLVGQDSNQPQHFGDGTRLSIL.

The rearrangement joins TRBV27 to TRBJ2-3, with a possible D match to TRBD2 (5 bases). Deletions cut 9 bases from V and 1 base from J, with 11 bases between. From germline, CDR1 is MNHEY and CDR2 SMNVEV (reference sequence). The CDR3 sequence is 13 residues long. CDR3 bases: TGTGCCAGTTGGCTCGGGGGCACAGATACGCAGTATTTT. Protein: CASWLGGTDTQYF.

The rearrangement joins TRBV6-1 to TRBJ2-7; possibly TRBD1 for D (5 bases). Trimming stripped 2 bases from V and 3 bases from J, with 17 bases between. CDR1 is MNHNS and CDR2 is SASEGT in the germline V gene. The CDR3 consists of 16 residues. The CDR3 sequence: CASSEFPGQLVYEQYF. Here the CDR3 DNA reads TGTGCCAGCAGTGAATTCCCCGGACAACTCGTCTACGAGCAGTACTTC.

V and J are TRBV7-9 and TRBJ2-7, with 8 bases that match TRBD2. Germline trimming cut 4 bases from V and 2 bases from J; bases unmatched to any gene: 13. The CDR3 is 17 residues long. CDR1 and CDR2 from the germline V gene are SEHNR and FQNEAQ (reference sequence). CDR3 loop: CASSSPSASGHPYEQYF. The CDR3 DNA follows: TGTGCCAGCAGCTCGCCCTCGGCTAGCGGGCATCCCTACGAGCAGTACTTC.

This clone was seen just once. J is TRBJ2-5 and V is TRBV5-1; tentative D call: TRBD1 (6 bases). V was pared by 0 bases and J by 5 bases, with 14 bases between. Germline V CDR1 and CDR2: SGHRS, YFSETQ. CDR3 length: 15 residues. The chain's CDR3 is CASSLGTAEGETQYF. The CDR3 nucleotides read TGCGCCAGCAGCTTGGGGACAGCCGAGGGGGAGACCCAGTACTTC.

The sample holds a few counts of this clone. The chain is built from TRBV25-1 and TRBJ1-6, with D hard to call. This CDR3 is 12 amino acids long. Germline CDR1 MGHDK, CDR2 SYGVNS. Trimming removed 1 base at V and 9 bases at J, with 4 bases between. Here the CDR3 reads CASSELGSPLHF. The CDR3 coding sequence is TGTGCCAGCAGTGAATTAGGTTCACCCCTCCACTTT.

A word on this clone: Other DNA sequences of this sample code for an identical CDR3. The chain combines TRBV5-1 with TRBJ1-2; D gene unclear. In germline, CDR1 is SGHRS, CDR2 YFSETQ. The CDR3 covers 12 residues. The germline V and J ends were trimmed by 1 base and 6 bases, with 7 bases remaining between them. The CDR3 is CASSLTGNGYTF. CDR3 coding DNA: TGCGCCAGCAGCTTGACTGGTAATGGCTACACCTTC. The full variable domain, completed using reference TRBV5-1 and TRBJ1-2, is KAGVTQTPRYLIKTRGQQVTLSCSPISGHRSVSWYQQTPGQGLQFLFEYFSETQRNKGNFPGRFSGRQFSNSRSEMNVSTLELGDSALYLCASSLTGNGYTFGSGTRLTVV.

This sequence joins TRBV13 and TRBJ2-4, with 8 bases fitting TRBD1. This CDR3 comprises 14 residues. CDR1 is PRHDT and CDR2 is FYEKMQ in the germline V gene (reference sequence). With V trimmed by 1 base and J by 4 bases, 0 bases remained unmatched. In DNA form, the CDR3 reads TGTGCCAGCAGCTTAGACAGGGGGAAAAACATTCAGTACTTC. Amino acid sequence: CASSLDRGKNIQYF. The full variable domain, rest sourced from reference TRBV13 and TRBJ2-4, is AAGVIQSPRHLIKEKRETATLKCYPIPRHDTVYWYQQGPGQDPQFLISFYEKMQSDKGSIPDRFSAQQFSDYHSELNMSSLELGDSALYFCASSLDRGKNIQYFGAGTRLSVL.

V usage is TRBV7-2 and J usage is TRBJ2-4; 10 nucleotides line up with TRBD2. The CDR3 consists of 19 residues. The V gene end was trimmed by 1 base and the J gene end by 0 bases; junction bases not matched to a gene: 9. Germline-derived CDR1 and CDR2 are SGHTA and FQGNSA. CDR3 nucleotide sequence: TGTGCCAGCAGCTTAGACCTAGCGGGAGATGGGGTAGCCAAAAACATTCAGTACTTC. Its protein product is CASSLDLAGDGVAKNIQYF.

Points on this clone: The same CDR3 is also encoded by other DNA sequences in this sample. In DNA form, the CDR3 reads TGTGCCAGCAGCCCCCCCGGACTAGCGGGCTACAATGAGCAGTTCTTC. Translated, it gives CASSPPGLAGYNEQFF. The genes are TRBV7-2 and TRBJ2-1; 11 bases match TRBD2. The CDR3 sequence is 16 residues long. The V gene end was trimmed by 5 bases and the J gene end by 3 bases; junction bases not matched to a gene: 6. Germline lookup yields CDR1 SGHTA and CDR2 FQGNSA.

Concerning this clone itself: Other DNA sequences in the same sample also yield this CDR3. This rearrangement joins TRBV7-8 to TRBJ1-1, with D possibly matching TRBD1 (5 bases). Trimming pared 1 base from V and 1 base from J, leaving 7 bases between. This CDR3 contains 14 residues. Germline CDR1 is SGHVS and CDR2 is FQNEAQ. The DNA for the CDR3 is TGTGCCAGCAGCTTAGTGCAGGGGAACACTGAAGCTTTCTTT. It codes for CASSLVQGNTEAFF.

This clone was detected once. This chain connects TRBV28 to TRBJ2-5; no firm D call. Trimming stripped 6 bases from V and 5 bases from J, with 16 bases between. This CDR3 spans 14 amino acids. In germline, CDR1 is MDHEN, CDR2 SYDVKM. CDR3 nucleotides: TGTGCCAGCAGACCGGGCTATCATGGGGAGACCCAGTACTTC. Its translation: CASRPGYHGETQYF.

The V and J genes are TRBV5-1 and TRBJ1-4, with D possibly being TRBD1 (5 bases). The CDR3 spans 15 residues. Trimming took off 4 bases at V and 3 bases at J, with 13 bases between the two ends. CDR1 SGHRS and CDR2 YFSETQ come from the germline V gene. This CDR3 reads CASSPGRSSNEKLFF. The CDR3 DNA follows: TGCGCCAGCAGCCCGGGACGGTCTTCTAATGAAAAACTGTTTTTT.

In regard to this clone: The sample has other DNA sequences that encode this CDR3 too. The gene calls are TRBV6-1 and TRBJ1-5; possible D gene TRBD1, 6 bases. V lost 2 bases, J lost 7 bases, and 9 bases lay in between. Germline assignment: CDR1 MNHNS and CDR2 SASEGT. This CDR3 spans 13 amino acids. The CDR3 DNA reads as TGTGCCAGCAGTGAATTTGGGGGCCAGCCCCAGCATTTT. Its translation: CASSEFGGQPQHF.

This clone showed up just once. DNA for the CDR3: TGTGCCAGCAGCGTAGAAGGCGGGGGGGCCAATGAGCAGTTCTTC. Protein sequence: CASSVEGGGANEQFF. This chain links TRBV9 with TRBJ2-1, with 9 bases fitting TRBD2. Germline lookup yields CDR1 SGDLS and CDR2 YYNGEE. This CDR3 is 15 amino acids long. V lost 0 bases and J lost 6; bases outside the gene matches: 4. The whole variable domain, remainder taken from reference TRBV9 and TRBJ2-1, is DSGVTQTPKHLITATGQRVTLRCSPRSGDLSVYWYQQSLDQGLQFLIQYYNGEERAKGNILERFSAQQFPDLHSELNLSSLELGDSALYFCASSVEGGGANEQFFGPGTRLTVL.

On this clone: At one boundary the junction diverges from the germline segment, which might be a read error. In the same sample, other DNA sequences code for this CDR3. The chain carries TRBV7-7 and TRBJ2-7, with D maybe TRBD1 (6 bases). The CDR3 length is 14 residues. Germline CDR1 SSHAT, CDR2 FNYEAQ (reference sequence). The CDR3: CASSLAPGAYEQYF. In nucleotides, the CDR3 is TGTGCTAGCAGCTTAGCGCCAGGGGCCTACGAGCAGTACTTC.

This chain links TRBV6-1 with TRBJ1-6; tentatively, D is TRBD1 (5 bases). Germline CDR1 MNHNS, CDR2 SASEGT. This CDR3 spans 13 amino acids. The V and J ends lost 4 bases and 8 bases respectively, with 9 bases between them. The CDR3 sequence: CASSGTNYSPLHF. CDR3 in DNA: TGTGCCAGCAGTGGGACAAACTATTCACCCCTCCACTTT.

The gene calls are TRBV13 and TRBJ2-7; 8 bases fit TRBD2. The CDR3 consists of 14 residues. Germline-derived CDR1 and CDR2 are PRHDT and FYEKMQ (reference sequence). V was clipped by 5 bases and J by 5 bases; unmatched bases: 8. The DNA for the CDR3 is TGTGCCAGCAGCCTCCGGGGGGGGTTCAACGAGCAGTACTTC. The encoded protein is CASSLRGGFNEQYF.